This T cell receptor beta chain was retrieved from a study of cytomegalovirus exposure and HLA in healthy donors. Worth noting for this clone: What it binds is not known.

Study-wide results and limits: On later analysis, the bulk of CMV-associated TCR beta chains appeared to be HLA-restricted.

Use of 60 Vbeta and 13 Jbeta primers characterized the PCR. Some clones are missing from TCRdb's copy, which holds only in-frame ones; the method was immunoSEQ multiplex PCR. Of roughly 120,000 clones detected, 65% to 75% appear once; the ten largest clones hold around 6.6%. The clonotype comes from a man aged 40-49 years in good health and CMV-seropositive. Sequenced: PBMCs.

The CDR3 coding sequence is TGTGCCACCAGCAGAGATCGAGGGCTTAGCTATGGCTACACCTTC. Its translation: CATSRDRGLSYGYTF. This chain links TRBV15 with TRBJ1-2; D is unclear. The CDR3 loop spans 15 amino acids. Trimming stripped 0 bases from V and 4 bases from J, with 12 bases between. The germline CDR1 and CDR2 sequences are LNHNV and YYDKDF (reference sequence).